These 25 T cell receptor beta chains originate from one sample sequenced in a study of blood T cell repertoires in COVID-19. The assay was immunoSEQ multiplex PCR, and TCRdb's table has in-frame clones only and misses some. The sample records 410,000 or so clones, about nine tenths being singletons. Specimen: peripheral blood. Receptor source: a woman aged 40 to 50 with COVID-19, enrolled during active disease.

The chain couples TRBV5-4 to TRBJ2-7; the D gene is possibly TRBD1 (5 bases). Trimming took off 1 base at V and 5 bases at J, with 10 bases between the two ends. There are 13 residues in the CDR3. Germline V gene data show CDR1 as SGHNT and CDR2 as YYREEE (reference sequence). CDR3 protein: CASSLKGVDEQYF. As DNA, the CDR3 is TGTGCCAGCAGCTTGAAAGGGGTCGACGAGCAGTACTTC.

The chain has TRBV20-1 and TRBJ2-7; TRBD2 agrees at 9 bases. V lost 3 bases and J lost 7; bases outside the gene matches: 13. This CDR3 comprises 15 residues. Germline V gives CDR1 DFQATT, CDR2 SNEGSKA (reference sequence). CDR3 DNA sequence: TGCAGTGCTAGTAGTTTTAGCGGGAGACTAGGGGAGCAGTACTTC. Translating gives CSASSFSGRLGEQYF.

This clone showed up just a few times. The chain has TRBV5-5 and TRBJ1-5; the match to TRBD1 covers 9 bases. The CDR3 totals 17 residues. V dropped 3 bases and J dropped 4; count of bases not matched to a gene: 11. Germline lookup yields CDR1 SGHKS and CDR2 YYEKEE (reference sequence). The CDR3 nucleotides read TGTGCCAGCAGCTCGGCTCCGGGACAGGGTACGAATCAGCCCCAGCATTTT. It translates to CASSSAPGQGTNQPQHF. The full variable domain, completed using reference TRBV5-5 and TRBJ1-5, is DAGVTQSPTHLIKTRGQQVTLRCSPISGHKSVSWYQQVLGQGPQFIFQYYEKEERGRGNFPDRFSARQFPNYSSELNVNALLLGDSALYLCASSSAPGQGTNQPQHFGDGTRLSIL.

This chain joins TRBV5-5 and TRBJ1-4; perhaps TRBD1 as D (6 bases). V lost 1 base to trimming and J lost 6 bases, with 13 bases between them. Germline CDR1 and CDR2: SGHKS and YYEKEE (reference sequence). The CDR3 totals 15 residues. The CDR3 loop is CASSLRVQGHEKLFF. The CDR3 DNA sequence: TGTGCCAGCAGCTTGCGGGTGCAGGGGCATGAAAAACTGTTTTTT.

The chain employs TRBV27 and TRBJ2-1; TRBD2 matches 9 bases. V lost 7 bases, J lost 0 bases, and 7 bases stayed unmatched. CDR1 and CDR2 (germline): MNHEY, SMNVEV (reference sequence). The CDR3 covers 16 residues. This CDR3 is CASTQTSGNSYNEQFF. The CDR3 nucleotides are TGTGCCAGCACCCAGACTAGCGGAAACTCCTACAATGAGCAGTTCTTC.

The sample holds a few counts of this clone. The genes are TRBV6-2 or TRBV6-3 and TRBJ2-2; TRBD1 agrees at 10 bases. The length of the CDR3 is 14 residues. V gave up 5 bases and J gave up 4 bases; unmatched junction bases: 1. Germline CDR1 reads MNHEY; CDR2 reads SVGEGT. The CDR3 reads CASSRTGGTGELFF. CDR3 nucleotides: TGTGCCAGCAGTCGGACAGGGGGCACCGGGGAGCTGTTTTTT.

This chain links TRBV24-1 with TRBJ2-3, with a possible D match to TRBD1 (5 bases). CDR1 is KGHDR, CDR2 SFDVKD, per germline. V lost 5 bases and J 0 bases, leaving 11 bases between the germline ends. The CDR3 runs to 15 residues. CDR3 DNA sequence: TGTGCCACCAGTGGCGCAGGGTCTAGCACAGATACGCAGTATTTT. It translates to CATSGAGSSTDTQYF.

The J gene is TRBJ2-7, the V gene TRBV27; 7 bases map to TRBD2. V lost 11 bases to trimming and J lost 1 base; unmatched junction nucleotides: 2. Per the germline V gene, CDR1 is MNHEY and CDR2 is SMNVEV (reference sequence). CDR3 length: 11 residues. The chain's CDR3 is CASGGSYEQYF. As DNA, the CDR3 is TGTGCCTCCGGGGGGTCCTACGAGCAGTACTTC.

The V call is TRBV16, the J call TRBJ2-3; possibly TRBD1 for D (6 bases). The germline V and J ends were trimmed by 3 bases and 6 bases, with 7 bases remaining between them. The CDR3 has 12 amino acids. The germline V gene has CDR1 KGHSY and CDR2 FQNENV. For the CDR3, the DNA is TGTGCCAGCAGCCATACAGGGGATACGCAGTATTTT. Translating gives CASSHTGDTQYF.

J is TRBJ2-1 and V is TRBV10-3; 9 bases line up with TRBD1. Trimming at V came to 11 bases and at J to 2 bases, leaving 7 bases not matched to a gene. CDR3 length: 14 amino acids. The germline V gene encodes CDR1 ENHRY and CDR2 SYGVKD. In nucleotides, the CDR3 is TGTGCCGCGCACCGGGACAGGGCCTACAATGAGCAGTTCTTC. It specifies CAAHRDRAYNEQFF.

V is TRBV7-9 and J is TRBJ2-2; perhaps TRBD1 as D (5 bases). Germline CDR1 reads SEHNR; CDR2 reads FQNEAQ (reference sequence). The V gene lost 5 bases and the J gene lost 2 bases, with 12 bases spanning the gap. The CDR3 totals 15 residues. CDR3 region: CASSEARVNTGELFF. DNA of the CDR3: TGTGCCAGCAGCGAGGCCAGGGTTAACACCGGGGAGCTGTTTTTT.

CDR3 nucleotide sequence: TGCGCCAGCAGCCGGGACAGGGGTTTTCAGGAGGAAAAACTGTTTTTT. Translation: CASSRDRGFQEEKLFF. The V call is TRBV5-1, the J call TRBJ1-4, with 10 bases matching TRBD1. With V trimmed by 4 bases and J by 8 bases, 11 bases remained unmatched. The CDR3 has 16 amino acids. Germline-derived CDR1 and CDR2 are SGHRS and YFSETQ.

The CDR3 protein is CASSPTPGGTGETQYF. The CDR3 DNA follows: TGTGCCAGCAGTCCAACCCCGGGGGGAACAGGGGAGACCCAGTACTTC. The chain employs TRBV27 and TRBJ2-5, with a possible D match to TRBD2 (7 bases). Germline CDR1 and CDR2: MNHEY and SMNVEV (reference sequence). V was clipped by 5 bases and J by 5 bases, with 21 bases between them. The CDR3 runs 16 residues.

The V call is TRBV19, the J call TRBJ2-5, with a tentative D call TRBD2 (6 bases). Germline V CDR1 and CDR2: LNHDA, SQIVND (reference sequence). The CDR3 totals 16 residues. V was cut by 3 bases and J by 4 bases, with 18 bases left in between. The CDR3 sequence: CASSMGGHGRRETQYF. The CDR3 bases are TGTGCCAGTAGTATGGGGGGTCATGGACGGAGAGAGACCCAGTACTTC.

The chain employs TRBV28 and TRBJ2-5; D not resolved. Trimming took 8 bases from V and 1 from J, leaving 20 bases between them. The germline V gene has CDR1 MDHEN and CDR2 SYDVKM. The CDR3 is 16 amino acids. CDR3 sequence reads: CASGTWALGPQETQYF. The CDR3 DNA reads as TGTGCCAGCGGCACATGGGCCTTGGGCCCCCAAGAGACCCAGTACTTC.

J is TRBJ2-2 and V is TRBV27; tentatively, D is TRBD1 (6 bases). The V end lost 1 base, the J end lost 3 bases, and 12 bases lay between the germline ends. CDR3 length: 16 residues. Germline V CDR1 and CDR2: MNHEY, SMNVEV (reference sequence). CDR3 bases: TGTGCCAGCAGTTTATGGGCAGGGGCGGACACCGGGGAGCTGTTTTTT. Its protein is CASSLWAGADTGELFF.

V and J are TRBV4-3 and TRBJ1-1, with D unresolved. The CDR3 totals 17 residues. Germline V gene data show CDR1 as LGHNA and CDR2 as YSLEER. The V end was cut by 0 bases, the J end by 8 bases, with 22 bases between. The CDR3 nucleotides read TGCGCCAGCAGCCAAGACAGGAATTCGGCTGCTCACCGAGAAGCTTTCTTT. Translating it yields CASSQDRNSAAHREAFF.

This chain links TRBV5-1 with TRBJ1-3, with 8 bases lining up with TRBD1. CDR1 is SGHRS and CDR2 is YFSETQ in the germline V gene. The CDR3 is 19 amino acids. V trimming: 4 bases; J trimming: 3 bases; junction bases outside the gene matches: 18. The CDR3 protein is CASSPFKSLAGGIGNTIYF. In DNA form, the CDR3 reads TGCGCCAGCAGCCCTTTCAAAAGCCTGGCAGGGGGCATTGGAAACACCATATATTTT. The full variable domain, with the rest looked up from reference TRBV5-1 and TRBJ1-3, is KAGVTQTPRYLIKTRGQQVTLSCSPISGHRSVSWYQQTPGQGLQFLFEYFSETQRNKGNFPGRFSGRQFSNSRSEMNVSTLELGDSALYLCASSPFKSLAGGIGNTIYFGEGSWLTVV.

The CDR3 region has the DNA TGTGCCAGCAGTTACTCGGGGGGTGAACAAGATACGCAGTATTTT. Amino acid sequence: CASSYSGGEQDTQYF. This sequence joins TRBV6-2 or TRBV6-3 and TRBJ2-3; D might be TRBD2 (6 bases). CDR1 is MNHEY, CDR2 SVGEGT, per germline. This CDR3 spans 15 amino acids. Trimming pared 0 bases from V and 5 bases from J, leaving 12 bases between.

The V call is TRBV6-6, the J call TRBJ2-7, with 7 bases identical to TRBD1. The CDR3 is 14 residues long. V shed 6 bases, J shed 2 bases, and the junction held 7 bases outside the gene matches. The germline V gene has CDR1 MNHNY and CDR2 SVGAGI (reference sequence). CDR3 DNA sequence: TGTGCCAGCAGCCTCGGGACAGCTCCCTACGAGCAGTACTTC. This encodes CASSLGTAPYEQYF.

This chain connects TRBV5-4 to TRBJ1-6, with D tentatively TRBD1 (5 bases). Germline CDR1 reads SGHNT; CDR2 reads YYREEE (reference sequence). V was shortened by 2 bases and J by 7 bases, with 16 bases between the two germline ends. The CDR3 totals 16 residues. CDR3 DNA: TGTGCCAGCAGCTTCAACTCGGGACTCCGAAATTCACCCCTCCACTTT. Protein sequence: CASSFNSGLRNSPLHF.

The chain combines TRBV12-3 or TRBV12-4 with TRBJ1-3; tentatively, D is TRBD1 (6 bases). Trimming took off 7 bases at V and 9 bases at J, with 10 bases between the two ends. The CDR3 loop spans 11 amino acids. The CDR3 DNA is TGTGCCAGCATGACAGGAGCCACCATATATTTT. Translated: CASMTGATIYF.

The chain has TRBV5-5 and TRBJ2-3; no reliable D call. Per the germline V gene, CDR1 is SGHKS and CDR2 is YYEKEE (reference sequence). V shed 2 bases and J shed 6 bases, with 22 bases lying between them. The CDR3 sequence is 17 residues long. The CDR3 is CASSLTVAPQKSDTQYF. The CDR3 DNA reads TGTGCCAGCAGCTTAACGGTTGCTCCCCAAAAATCCGATACGCAGTATTTT.

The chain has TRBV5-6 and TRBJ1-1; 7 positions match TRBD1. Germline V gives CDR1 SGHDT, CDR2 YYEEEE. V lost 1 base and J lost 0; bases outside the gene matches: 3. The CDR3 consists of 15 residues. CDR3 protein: CASSLFQGVNTEAFF. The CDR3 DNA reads TGTGCCAGCAGCTTGTTTCAGGGGGTGAACACTGAAGCTTTCTTT.

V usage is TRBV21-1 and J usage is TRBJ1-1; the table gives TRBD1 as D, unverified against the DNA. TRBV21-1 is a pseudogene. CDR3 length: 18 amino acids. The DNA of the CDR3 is TGTGCCAGCAGCAAGGGGACAGGGGGCGAGCAAATGAACACTGAAGCTTTCTTT. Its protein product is CASSKGTGGEQMNTEAFF.